The rows below give T cell receptor beta chains drawn from one sample of a study of shared clonotypes between healthy human individuals. Data came from immunoSEQ multiplex PCR; TCRdb stores just in-frame clones and leaves some out. The repertoire includes nearly 1 million clones, 60% to 85% of them detected once, and approximately 1.5% sits in the top ten. The sequenced sample consisted of memory CD4+ T cells sorted from blood. The receptors come from a man aged 18 to 29 in good health. The CDR3 runs from the conserved cysteine through the conserved F or W. The D gene is left open where the match is weak. A row's size may be missing; if present it is once, few, many or a size class.

j_call v_call clone_size d_call cdr3_nt cdr3_aa
TRBJ1-5 TRBV12-5 few . TGTGCTAGTGGCATCAATCAGCCCCAGCATTTT CASGINQPQHF
TRBJ2-2 TRBV7-9 few TRBD2 TGTGCCAGCAGCTTAGTAGCGGGTGAAGGGAACACCGGGGAGCTGTTTTTT CASSLVAGEGNTGELFF
TRBJ2-3 TRBV15 . . TGTGCCACCAGCAGAGATGCCAGGGATATCACATTCACAGATACGCAGTATTTT CATSRDARDITFTDTQYF
TRBJ1-1 TRBV29-1 . . TGCAGCATTGAGGGACCAGGGAACATGAACACTGAAGCTTTCTTT CSIEGPGNMNTEAFF
TRBJ2-5 TRBV7-2 . TRBD2 TGTGCCAGCAGCTGGGGGACTAGGTGGGAGACCCAGTACTTC CASSWGTRWETQYF
TRBJ2-4 TRBV19 . . TGTGCCAGTAGCTCCCCAGGGGTCGACAACATTCAGTACTTC CASSSPGVDNIQYF
TRBJ2-3 TRBV7-2 once . TGTGCCAGCAGCTATGTAGGGGGCACAGATACGCAGTATTTT CASSYVGGTDTQYF
TRBJ2-7 TRBV7-9 . TRBD2 TGTGCCAGCAGTCCTAGCGGAGGAGAGCAGTACTTC CASSPSGGEQYF
TRBJ1-2 TRBV2 . . TGTGCCAGCAGTGAAGGCCAGGGATCCTATGGCTACACCTTC CASSEGQGSYGYTF
TRBJ2-1 TRBV4-1 . TRBD1 TGCGCCAGCAGTCAACCGGGACAGGGTTACAATGAGCAGTTCTTC CASSQPGQGYNEQFF